Each of the 2 T cell receptor beta chains below was sequenced from the same sample in a study of T-cell memory formation after mild COVID-19. From the 5' RACE reads, TCRdb called clonotypes with MiXCR, one entry per CDR3 protein. The sample records 300,000 to 350,000 distinct CDR3 sequences, 10% to 15% being singletons. Sequencing was done on a sample of PBMCs or a T cell subset sorted from them (not recorded which). Source of these receptors: a man in his late teens or twenties who had mild COVID-19 (a few samples of this study predate the infection). Cell type and time point are not known.

This clonotype was found a few times. The V and J genes are TRBV20-1 and TRBJ2-5, with D hard to call. With 5 bases removed from V and 4 bases from J, the gap between germline ends came to 8 bases. The CDR3 totals 11 residues. CDR1 DFQATT and CDR2 SNEGSKA come from the germline V gene (reference sequence). DNA for the CDR3: TGCAGTGCTCACGGCCGAGAGACCCAGTACTTC. Residues: CSAHGRETQYF.

The chain has TRBV11-2 and TRBJ2-2; no clear D. Germline CDR1 and CDR2: SGHAT and FQNNGV. The CDR3 is made up of 15 amino acids. Trimming pared 4 bases from V and 1 base from J, leaving 10 bases between. The CDR3 sequence: CASSYPRKNTGELFF. In nucleotides, the CDR3 is TGTGCCAGCAGCTACCCCAGGAAGAACACCGGGGAGCTGTTTTTT.